Listed below are T cell receptor beta chains from one sample, sequenced in a study of CD8 T cells in Susac syndrome. TCRdb independently ran MiXCR on the immunoSEQ multiplex PCR reads; one entry per CDR3 protein. The data show 150,000 to 200,000 distinct CDR3 sequences, 90% to 95% seen once. The sample consisted of CD4+ T cells from PBMCs. Receptors originate from a human donor with multiple sclerosis. CDR3s include the opening cysteine and the closing phenylalanine or tryptophan.

J gene: TRBJ2-7; V gene: TRBV29-1; CDR3 length: 15; CDR3 protein: CSVGDRERISCEQYF
J gene: TRBJ1-5; V gene: TRBV7-2; CDR3 length: 15; CDR3 protein: CASSFGSSSNQPQHF
J gene: TRBJ1-2; V gene: TRBV29-1; CDR3 length: 12; CDR3 protein: CSVDNWNYGYTF
J gene: TRBJ2-3; V gene: TRBV24-1; CDR3 length: 11; CDR3 protein: CATSTKDTQYF
J gene: TRBJ2-3; V gene: TRBV9; CDR3 length: 13; CDR3 protein: CASSLQTTDTQYF
J gene: TRBJ2-1; V gene: TRBV24-1; CDR3 length: 13; CDR3 protein: CATSDDGLNEQFF
J gene: TRBJ2-1; V gene: TRBV2; CDR3 length: 14; CDR3 protein: CASLSGSSYNEQFF
J gene: TRBJ2-2; V gene: TRBV4-2; CDR3 length: 18; CDR3 protein: CASSLAPAGGPNTGELFF
J gene: TRBJ2-1; V gene: TRBV4-2; CDR3 length: 15; CDR3 protein: CASSQSISGDNEQFF
J gene: TRBJ1-1; V gene: TRBV6-5; CDR3 length: 12; CDR3 protein: CASRAPNTEAFF
J gene: TRBJ2-7; V gene: TRBV3-1; CDR3 length: 15; CDR3 protein: CASSLEGGLIYEQYF
J gene: TRBJ2-5; V gene: TRBV12-5; CDR3 length: 15; CDR3 protein: CASGSSGRAARGQYF
J gene: TRBJ1-4; V gene: TRBV27; CDR3 length: 14; CDR3 protein: CASSLDDLFEKLFF
J gene: TRBJ1-1; V gene: TRBV20-1; CDR3 length: 13; CDR3 protein: CSARGGENTEAFF
J gene: TRBJ1-2; V gene: TRBV27; CDR3 length: 13; CDR3 protein: CASVPLGGSGYTF
J gene: TRBJ2-4; V gene: TRBV30; CDR3 length: 14; CDR3 protein: CAWSLGGSKNIQYF
J gene: TRBJ1-1; V gene: TRBV6-6; CDR3 length: 11; CDR3 protein: CASRLRDEAFF
J gene: TRBJ1-5; V gene: TRBV4-1; CDR3 length: 13; CDR3 protein: CASSAEGDQPQHF
J gene: TRBJ2-7; V gene: TRBV29-1; CDR3 length: 12; CDR3 protein: CSATVSSYEQYF
J gene: TRBJ1-4; V gene: TRBV18; CDR3 length: 16; CDR3 protein: CASSLRLSATNEKLFF
J gene: TRBJ2-2; V gene: TRBV18; CDR3 length: 14; CDR3 protein: CASRDMTNTGELFF
J gene: TRBJ2-7; V gene: TRBV30; CDR3 length: 12; CDR3 protein: CAWSQHGYEQYF
J gene: TRBJ1-1; V gene: TRBV30; CDR3 length: 13; CDR3 protein: CAWSVPGYTEAFF
J gene: TRBJ2-3; V gene: TRBV3-1; CDR3 length: 13; CDR3 protein: CASSQEWRDTQYF
J gene: TRBJ2-1; V gene: TRBV10-3; CDR3 length: 11; CDR3 protein: CAISDDGGQFF
J gene: TRBJ2-5; V gene: TRBV6-5; CDR3 length: 15; CDR3 protein: CASSFNRDKQETQYF
J gene: TRBJ2-2; V gene: TRBV24-1; CDR3 length: 16; CDR3 protein: CATSDGVAVPTGELFF
J gene: TRBJ2-3; V gene: TRBV30; CDR3 length: 11; CDR3 protein: CAWRKADTQYF
J gene: TRBJ2-1; V gene: TRBV6-1; CDR3 length: 17; CDR3 protein: CASSEARGSSSYNEQFF
J gene: TRBJ2-3; V gene: TRBV20-1; CDR3 length: 13; CDR3 protein: CSAPAGGKSTQYF
J gene: TRBJ2-3; V gene: TRBV29-1; CDR3 length: 13; CDR3 protein: CSVGPGGTDTQYF
J gene: TRBJ2-1; V gene: TRBV6-5; CDR3 length: 17; CDR3 protein: CASSSPGGPNQLDEQFF
J gene: TRBJ2-1; V gene: TRBV20-1; CDR3 length: 16; CDR3 protein: CSARDLSGRAYNEQFF
J gene: TRBJ1-2; V gene: TRBV7-9; CDR3 length: 12; CDR3 protein: CASSLTQNGYTF
J gene: TRBJ2-3; V gene: TRBV12-3/TRBV12-4; CDR3 length: 16; CDR3 protein: CASSWAGGQHTDTQYF
J gene: TRBJ2-1; V gene: TRBV4-1; CDR3 length: 11; CDR3 protein: CASSQAYEQFF
J gene: TRBJ1-4; V gene: TRBV29-1; CDR3 length: 14; CDR3 protein: CSVEVGTGYEKLFF
J gene: TRBJ2-3; V gene: TRBV12-3/TRBV12-4; CDR3 length: 14; CDR3 protein: CASRPTSGTDTQYF
J gene: TRBJ1-5; V gene: TRBV25-1; CDR3 length: 13; CDR3 protein: CASSVTGSSPQHF
J gene: TRBJ1-2; V gene: TRBV6-2/TRBV6-3; CDR3 length: 12; CDR3 protein: CASSQRDYGYTF
J gene: TRBJ1-2; V gene: TRBV5-6; CDR3 length: 14; CDR3 protein: CASSKDGANYGYTF
J gene: TRBJ2-7; V gene: TRBV29-1; CDR3 length: 13; CDR3 protein: CSVGGEAIYEQYF
J gene: TRBJ2-3; V gene: TRBV3-1; CDR3 length: 14; CDR3 protein: CASSDGGGTDTQYF
J gene: TRBJ2-5; V gene: TRBV5-1; CDR3 length: 15; CDR3 protein: CASSPGPAGYETQYF
J gene: TRBJ2-5; V gene: TRBV5-1; CDR3 length: 14; CDR3 protein: CASSLWGRDETQYF
J gene: TRBJ2-7; V gene: TRBV3-1; CDR3 length: 13; CDR3 protein: CASSLQGLYEQYF
J gene: TRBJ2-6; V gene: TRBV2; CDR3 length: 17; CDR3 protein: CASQTGGHSGGANVLTF
J gene: TRBJ2-7; V gene: TRBV7-3; CDR3 length: 16; CDR3 protein: CASSLLPLGKGYEQYF
J gene: TRBJ1-4; V gene: TRBV9; CDR3 length: 13; CDR3 protein: CASSVDPSEKLFF
J gene: TRBJ1-2; V gene: TRBV25-1; CDR3 length: 14; CDR3 protein: CASSAPAGNYGYTF
J gene: TRBJ2-7; V gene: TRBV5-1; CDR3 length: 16; CDR3 protein: CASSLVPAGGSGEQYF
J gene: TRBJ1-1; V gene: TRBV7-9; CDR3 length: 14; CDR3 protein: CASSLGTGEREAFF
J gene: TRBJ2-7; V gene: TRBV20-1; CDR3 length: 15; CDR3 protein: CSAPQASGPSYEQYF
J gene: TRBJ1-6; V gene: TRBV9; CDR3 length: 15; CDR3 protein: CASTTGTAIDSPLHF
J gene: TRBJ2-1; V gene: TRBV4-1; CDR3 length: 12; CDR3 protein: CASSQVRNEQFF
J gene: TRBJ1-1; V gene: TRBV19; CDR3 length: 11; CDR3 protein: CASSGGPRAFF
J gene: TRBJ1-3; V gene: TRBV25-1; CDR3 length: 15; CDR3 protein: CASSDYRGPGNTIYF
J gene: TRBJ2-7; V gene: TRBV5-4; CDR3 length: 16; CDR3 protein: CASSFGGGTATYEQYF
J gene: TRBJ2-5; V gene: TRBV9; CDR3 length: 14; CDR3 protein: CASSVGRSQETQYF
J gene: TRBJ2-5; V gene: TRBV4-2; CDR3 length: 16; CDR3 protein: CASSQQDRGGQETQYF